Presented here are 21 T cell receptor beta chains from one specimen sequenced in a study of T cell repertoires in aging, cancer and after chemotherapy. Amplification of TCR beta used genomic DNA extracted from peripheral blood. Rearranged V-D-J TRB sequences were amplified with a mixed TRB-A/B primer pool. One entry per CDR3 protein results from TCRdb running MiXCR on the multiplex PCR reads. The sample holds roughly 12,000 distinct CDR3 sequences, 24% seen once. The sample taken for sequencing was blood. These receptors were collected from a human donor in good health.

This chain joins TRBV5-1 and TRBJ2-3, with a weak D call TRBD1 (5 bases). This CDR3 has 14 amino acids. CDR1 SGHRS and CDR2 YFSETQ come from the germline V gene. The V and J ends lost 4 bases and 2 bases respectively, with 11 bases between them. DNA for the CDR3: TGCGCCAGCAGCCCCGGACATACCACAGATACGCAGTATTTT. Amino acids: CASSPGHTTDTQYF.

The CDR3 loop is CASSEFSGPGETQYF. The CDR3 DNA sequence: TGTGCCAGCAGTGAATTCTCGGGACCCGGGGAGACCCAGTACTTC. The rearrangement links TRBV25-1 to TRBJ2-5; the D call may be TRBD1 or TRBD2 (5 bases each). The V end lost 1 base, the J end lost 5 bases, and 14 bases lay between the germline ends. CDR3 size: 15 residues. Germline CDR1 is MGHDK and CDR2 is SYGVNS. The whole variable domain, filled in from reference TRBV25-1 and TRBJ2-5, reads EADIYQTPRYLVIGTGKKITLECSQTMGHDKMYWYQQDPGMELHLIHYSYGVNSTEKGDLSSESTVSRIRTEHFPLTLESARPSHTSQYLCASSEFSGPGETQYFGPGTRLLVL.

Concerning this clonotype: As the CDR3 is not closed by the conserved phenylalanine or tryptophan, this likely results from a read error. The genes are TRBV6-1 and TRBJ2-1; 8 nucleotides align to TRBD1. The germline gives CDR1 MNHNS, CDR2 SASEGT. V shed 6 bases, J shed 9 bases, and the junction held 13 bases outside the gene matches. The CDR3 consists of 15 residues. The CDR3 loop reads CASRSGTGFLSEQFL. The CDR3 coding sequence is TGTGCCAGCAGATCCGGGACAGGTTTTTTAAGTGAGCAGTTCTTA.

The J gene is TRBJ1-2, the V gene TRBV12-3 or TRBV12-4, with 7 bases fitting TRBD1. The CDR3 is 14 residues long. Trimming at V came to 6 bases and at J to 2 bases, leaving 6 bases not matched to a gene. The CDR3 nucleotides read TGTGCCAGCAGCCGATCGGGACAGAACTATGGCTACACCTTC. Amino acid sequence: CASSRSGQNYGYTF.

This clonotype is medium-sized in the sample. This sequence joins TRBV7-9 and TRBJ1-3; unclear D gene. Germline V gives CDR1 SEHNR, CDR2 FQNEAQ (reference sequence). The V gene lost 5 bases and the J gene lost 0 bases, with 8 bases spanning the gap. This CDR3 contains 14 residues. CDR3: CASSQGRSGNTIYF. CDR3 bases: TGTGCCAGCAGCCAAGGGCGCTCTGGAAACACCATATATTTT.

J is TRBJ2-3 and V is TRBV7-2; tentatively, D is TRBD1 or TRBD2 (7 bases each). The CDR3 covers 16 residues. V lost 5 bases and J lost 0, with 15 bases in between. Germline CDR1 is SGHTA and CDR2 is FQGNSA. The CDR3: CASSRGPSGSTDTQYF. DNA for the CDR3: TGTGCCAGCAGCAGGGGGCCTAGCGGCAGCACAGATACGCAGTATTTT. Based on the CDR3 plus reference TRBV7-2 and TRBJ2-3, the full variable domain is GAGVSQSPSNKVTEKGKDVELRCDPISGHTALYWYRQSLGQGLEFLIYFQGNSAPDKSGLPSDRFSAERTGGSVSTLTIQRTQQEDSAVYLCASSRGPSGSTDTQYFGPGTRLTVL.

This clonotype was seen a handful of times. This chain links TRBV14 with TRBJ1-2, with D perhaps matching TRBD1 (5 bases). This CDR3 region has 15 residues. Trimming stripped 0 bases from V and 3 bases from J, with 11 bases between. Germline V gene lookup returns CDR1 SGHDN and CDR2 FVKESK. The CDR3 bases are TGTGCCAGCAGCCAAGATTTAAGGGGCTACTATGGCTACACCTTC. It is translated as CASSQDLRGYYGYTF. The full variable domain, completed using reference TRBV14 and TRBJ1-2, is EAGVTQFPSHSVIEKGQTVTLRCDPISGHDNLYWYRRVMGKEIKFLLHFVKESKQDESGMPNNRFLAERTGGTYSTLKVQPAELEDSGVYFCASSQDLRGYYGYTFGSGTRLTVV.

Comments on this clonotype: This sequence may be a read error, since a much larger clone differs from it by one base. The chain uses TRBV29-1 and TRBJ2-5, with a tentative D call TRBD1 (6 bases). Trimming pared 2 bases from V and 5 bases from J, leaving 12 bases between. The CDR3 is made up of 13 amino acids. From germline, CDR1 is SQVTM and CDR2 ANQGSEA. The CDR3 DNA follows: TGCAGCGTTGAAACAGGGCCTTGGGAGACCCAGTACTTC. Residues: CSVETGPWETQYF.

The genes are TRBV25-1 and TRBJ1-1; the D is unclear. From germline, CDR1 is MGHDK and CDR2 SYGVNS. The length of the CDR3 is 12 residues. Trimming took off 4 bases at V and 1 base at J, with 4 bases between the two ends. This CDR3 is CASSGGNTEAFF. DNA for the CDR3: TGTGCCAGCAGTGGAGGGAACACTGAAGCTTTCTTT.

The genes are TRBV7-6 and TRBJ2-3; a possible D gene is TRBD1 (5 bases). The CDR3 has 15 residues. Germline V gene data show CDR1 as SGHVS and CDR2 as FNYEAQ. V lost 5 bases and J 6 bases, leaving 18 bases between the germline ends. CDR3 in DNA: TGTGCCAGCAGCCCAAGGTTAGGGGCAGGGGATACGCAGTATTTT. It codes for CASSPRLGAGDTQYF.

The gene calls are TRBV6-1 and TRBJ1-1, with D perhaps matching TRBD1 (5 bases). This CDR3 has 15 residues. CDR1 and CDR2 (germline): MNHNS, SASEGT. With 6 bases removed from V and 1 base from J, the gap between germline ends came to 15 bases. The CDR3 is CASRAYGRGNTEAFF. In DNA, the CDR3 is TGTGCCAGCAGAGCGTACGGGAGGGGGAACACTGAAGCTTTCTTT.

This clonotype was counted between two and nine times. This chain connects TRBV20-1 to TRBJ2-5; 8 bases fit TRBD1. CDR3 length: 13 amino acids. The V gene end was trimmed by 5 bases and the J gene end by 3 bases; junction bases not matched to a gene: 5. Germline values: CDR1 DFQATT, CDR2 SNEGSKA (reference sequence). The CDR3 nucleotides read TGCAGTGCTCCCCAGACAGGGGAAGAGACCCAGTACTTC. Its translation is CSAPQTGEETQYF.

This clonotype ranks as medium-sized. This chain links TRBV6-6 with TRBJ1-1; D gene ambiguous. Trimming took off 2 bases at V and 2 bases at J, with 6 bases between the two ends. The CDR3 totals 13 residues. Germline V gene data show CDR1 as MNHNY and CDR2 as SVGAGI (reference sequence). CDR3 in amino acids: CASSYAVNTEAFF. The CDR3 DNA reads TGTGCCAGCAGTTACGCCGTTAACACTGAAGCTTTCTTT.

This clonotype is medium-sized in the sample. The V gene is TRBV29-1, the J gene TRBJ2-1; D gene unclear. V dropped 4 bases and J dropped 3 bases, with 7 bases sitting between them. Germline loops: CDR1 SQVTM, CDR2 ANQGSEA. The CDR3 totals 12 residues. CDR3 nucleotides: TGCAGCGTTGGGACCTTCTACAATGAGCAGTTCTTC. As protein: CSVGTFYNEQFF.

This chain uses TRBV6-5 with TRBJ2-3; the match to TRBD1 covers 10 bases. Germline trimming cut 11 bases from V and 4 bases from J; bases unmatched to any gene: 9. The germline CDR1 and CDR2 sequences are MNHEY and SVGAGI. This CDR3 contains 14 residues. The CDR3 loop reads CAFGRGQGSDTQYF. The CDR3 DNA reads TGTGCCTTCGGGAGGGGACAGGGGTCAGATACGCAGTATTTT.

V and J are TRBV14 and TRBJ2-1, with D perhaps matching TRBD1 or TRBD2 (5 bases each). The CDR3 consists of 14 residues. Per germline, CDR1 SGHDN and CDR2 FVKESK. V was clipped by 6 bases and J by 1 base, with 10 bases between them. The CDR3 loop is CASSRGASYNEQFF. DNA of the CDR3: TGTGCCAGCAGTCGAGGGGCATCCTACAATGAGCAGTTCTTC.

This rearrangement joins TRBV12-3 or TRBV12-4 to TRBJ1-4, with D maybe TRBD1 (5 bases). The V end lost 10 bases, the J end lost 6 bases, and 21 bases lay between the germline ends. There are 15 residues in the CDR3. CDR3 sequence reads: CATLTGGAGDEKLFF. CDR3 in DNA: TGTGCCACCCTCACGGGTGGGGCTGGAGATGAAAAACTGTTTTTT.

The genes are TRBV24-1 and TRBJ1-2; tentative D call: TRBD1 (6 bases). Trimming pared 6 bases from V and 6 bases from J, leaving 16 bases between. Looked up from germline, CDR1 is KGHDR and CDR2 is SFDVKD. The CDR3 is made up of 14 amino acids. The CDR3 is CATSYPGGKNGYTF. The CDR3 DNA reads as TGTGCCACCAGTTATCCCGGGGGCAAAAATGGCTACACCTTC.

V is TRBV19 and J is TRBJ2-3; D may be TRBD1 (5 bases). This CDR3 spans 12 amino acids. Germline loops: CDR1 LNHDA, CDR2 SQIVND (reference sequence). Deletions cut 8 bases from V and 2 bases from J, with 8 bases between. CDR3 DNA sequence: TGTGCCAGTCGACAGTCCACAGATACGCAGTATTTT. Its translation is CASRQSTDTQYF.

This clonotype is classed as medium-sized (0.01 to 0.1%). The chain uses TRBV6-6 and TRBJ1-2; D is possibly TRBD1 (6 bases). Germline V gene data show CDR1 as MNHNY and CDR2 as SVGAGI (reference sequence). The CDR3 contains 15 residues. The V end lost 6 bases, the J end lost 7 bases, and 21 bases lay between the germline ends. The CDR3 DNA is TGTGCCAGCAGCATTACGAGGGGGGGGCGGATTGGCTACACCTTC. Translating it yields CASSITRGGRIGYTF.

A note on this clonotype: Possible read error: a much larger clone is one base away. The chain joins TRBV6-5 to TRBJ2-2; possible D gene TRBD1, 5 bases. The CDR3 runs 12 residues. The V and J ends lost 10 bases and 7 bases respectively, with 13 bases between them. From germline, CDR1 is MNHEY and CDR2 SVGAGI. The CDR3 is CAIGNRFGELFF. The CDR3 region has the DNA TGTGCCATCGGAAACAGGTTCGGGGAGCTGTTTTTT.